One T cell receptor (beta chain) is described in this entry. Its antigen is unidentified. The sample contains more than one DNA sequence encoding this CDR3. This sample is drawn from a study of shared clonotypes between healthy human individuals. The study, taken as a whole, reports: Sequencing depth was a factor that was expected to affect clonotype sharing among donors.

The split of CD4+ cells yielded CD45RA+ naive and CD45RA-negative memory subsets. Every immunoSEQ plate was one replicate of a subset's evenly spread DNA. The protocol was immunoSEQ multiplex PCR, while the TCRdb copy is restricted to in-frame clones and leaves out a portion. The sample lists more than 900,000 clones, approximately 78% seen once, with around 0.6% in the top ten. This receptor was identified in a man aged 18 to 29 in good health. Some clones in this sample may be carry-over from other donors' samples. The specimen was memory CD4+ T cells from PBMCs. Described subset: CD45RA-negative fraction.

CDR3 sequence (DNA): TGCAGCGTCCGGACTAGCGGTTACAATGAGCAGTTCTTC. This encodes CSVRTSGYNEQFF. This chain uses TRBV29-1 with TRBJ2-1; 10 bases are shared with TRBD2. CDR3 length: 13 residues. V trimming: 6 bases; J trimming: 4 bases; junction bases outside the gene matches: 3. In germline, CDR1 is SQVTM, CDR2 ANQGSEA.